Following are 10 T cell receptor beta chains from one sample sequenced in a study of cytomegalovirus exposure and HLA in healthy donors. Primers for the PCR totalled 60 Vbeta and 13 Jbeta. Sequencing used immunoSEQ multiplex PCR; TCRdb keeps in-frame clones, though not all of them. The data show approximately 74,000 clones, around 78% seen once. The source material was PBMCs. These receptors were taken from a man aged 40-50 years in good health and CMV-seronegative.

This clone has just a few counts. A junction end diverges from the germline sequence, so it may reflect a read error. The chain is built from TRBV5-1 and TRBJ2-4; D might be TRBD1 (6 bases). This CDR3 has 12 residues. Germline CDR1 and CDR2: SGHRS and YFSETQ. CDR3 nucleotide sequence: TGCGCCAGCAGCTTGGATCGACAGGCCTGGAACTTC. This gives the protein CASSLDRQAWNF.

The J gene is TRBJ1-2, the V gene TRBV5-1; a possible D gene is TRBD1 (5 bases). CDR3 length: 16 residues. V shed 4 bases and J shed 6 bases, with 22 bases lying between them. Germline CDR1 and CDR2: SGHRS and YFSETQ. The CDR3 here is CASSRGPGIILDGYTF. The DNA of the CDR3 is TGCGCCAGCAGCCGCGGTCCAGGGATTATCCTGGATGGCTACACCTTC.

The rearrangement links TRBV28 to TRBJ2-2, with TRBD1 identical over 7 bases. Germline V gene lookup returns CDR1 MDHEN and CDR2 SYDVKM. V trimming: 5 bases; J trimming: 6 bases; junction bases outside the gene matches: 6. There are 14 residues in the CDR3. CDR3 loop: CASSLDRVAGELFF. Written as DNA, the CDR3 is TGTGCCAGCAGTCTAGACAGGGTGGCCGGGGAGCTGTTTTTT.

The V gene is TRBV19, the J gene TRBJ2-2; 10 nucleotides agree with TRBD2. Germline CDR1 and CDR2: LNHDA and SQIVND (reference sequence). V gave up 6 bases and J gave up 3 bases; unmatched junction bases: 4. The CDR3 extends over 15 amino acids. CDR3 DNA sequence: TGTGCCAGTAGCGGAGGACTAGCGGACACCGGGGAGCTGTTTTTT. Its translation: CASSGGLADTGELFF.

The V call is TRBV12-5, the J call TRBJ2-1; no definite D call. V was pared by 2 bases and J by 9 bases, with 14 bases between. This CDR3 is built from 14 residues. Germline V lookup: CDR1 LGHNT, CDR2 FRNRAP. The CDR3 sequence: CASGLSVVVPEQFF. Here the CDR3 DNA reads TGTGCTAGTGGTTTGTCAGTGGTTGTGCCTGAGCAGTTCTTC.

The J gene is TRBJ1-5, the V gene TRBV5-8; D may be TRBD1 (6 bases). Trimming took off 3 bases at V and 4 bases at J, with 11 bases between the two ends. This CDR3 has 14 residues. Germline V CDR1 and CDR2: SGHTS, YDEGEE. CDR3 nucleotides: TGTGCCAGCAGCTCCGGACAGATGAATCAGCCCCAGCATTTT. It is translated as CASSSGQMNQPQHF.

The V call is TRBV4-2, the J call TRBJ2-5; 9 nucleotides line up with TRBD2. The J call may be faulty, since TRBJ2-7 better matches the DNA end. Germline-derived CDR1 and CDR2 are LGHNA and YNFKEQ. This CDR3 is built from 15 residues. For the CDR3, the DNA is TGTGCCAGCAGCCCCGGGTTTAGCGGGAGTTACGAGCAGTACTTC. Translation gives CASSPGFSGSYEQYF.

This clone was counted between two and nine times. The rearrangement joins TRBV2 to TRBJ1-5; D not certain. Trimming pared 3 bases from V and 6 bases from J, leaving 12 bases between. The CDR3 length is 14 residues. Germline V gives CDR1 SNHLY, CDR2 FYNNEI. The CDR3 nucleotides are TGTGCCAGCAGTGACAGAGGCTCCGCTCAGCCCCAGCATTTT. It specifies CASSDRGSAQPQHF.

This clone was detected a few times. V usage is TRBV2 and J usage is TRBJ1-4; no clear D. The CDR3 has 14 residues. V was cut by 6 bases and J by 0 bases, with 8 bases left in between. Germline V gene sequence: CDR1 SNHLY, CDR2 FYNNEI. The CDR3 bases are TGTGCCAGCAGGATCGAGGCAACTAATGAAAAACTGTTTTTT. It translates to CASRIEATNEKLFF.

CDR3 DNA: TGTGCCAGCAGCCTTACTAGCGGGCCAGGCTCCTACAATGAGCAGTTCTTC. Translation: CASSLTSGPGSYNEQFF. The chain employs TRBV11-2 and TRBJ2-1, with 9 bases that match TRBD2. CDR1 is SGHAT, CDR2 FQNNGV, per germline. The CDR3 has 17 amino acids. J lost 0 bases, V lost 5 bases, and 8 bases had no gene match.